This T cell receptor (beta chain) emerged from a study of patients and donors after allogeneic stem cell transplantation. This clonotype was seen more than once but under ten times. The germline V gene has CDR1 LNHNV and CDR2 YYDKDF (reference sequence). The CDR3 loop spans 15 amino acids. Trimming pared 4 bases from V and 1 base from J, leaving 10 bases between. TCRdb independently ran MiXCR on the RT-PCR reads; one entry per CDR3 protein. Among almost 90,000 distinct CDR3 sequences, 5% were seen once, and the ten largest hold about 2.5%. The chain links TRBV15 to TRBJ2-2; no definite D call. The sequence came from a human donor who was either an allogeneic HSCT recipient or a stem cell or donor lymphocyte infusion donor (not recorded which). It is not recorded whose cells these are; they may come from a transplant donor. Sequenced material: blood, either unsorted or a sorted T cell fraction (not recorded which). Here the CDR3 DNA reads TGTGCCACCAGCATTAAACAGATGAACACCGGGGAGCTGTTTTTT. This translates into CATSIKQMNTGELFF.